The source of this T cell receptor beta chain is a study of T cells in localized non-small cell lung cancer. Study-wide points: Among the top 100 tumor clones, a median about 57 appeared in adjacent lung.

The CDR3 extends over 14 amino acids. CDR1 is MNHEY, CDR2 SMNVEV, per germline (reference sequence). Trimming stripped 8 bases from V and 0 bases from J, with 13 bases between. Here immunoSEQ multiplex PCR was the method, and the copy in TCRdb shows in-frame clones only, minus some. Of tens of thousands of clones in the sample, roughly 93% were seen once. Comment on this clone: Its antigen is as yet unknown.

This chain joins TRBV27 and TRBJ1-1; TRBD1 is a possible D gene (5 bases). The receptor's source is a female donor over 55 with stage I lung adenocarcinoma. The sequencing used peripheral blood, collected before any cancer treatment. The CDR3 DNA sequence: TGTGCCAGCCATTTGGCAGGGATGAACACTGAAGCTTTCTTT. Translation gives CASHLAGMNTEAFF.